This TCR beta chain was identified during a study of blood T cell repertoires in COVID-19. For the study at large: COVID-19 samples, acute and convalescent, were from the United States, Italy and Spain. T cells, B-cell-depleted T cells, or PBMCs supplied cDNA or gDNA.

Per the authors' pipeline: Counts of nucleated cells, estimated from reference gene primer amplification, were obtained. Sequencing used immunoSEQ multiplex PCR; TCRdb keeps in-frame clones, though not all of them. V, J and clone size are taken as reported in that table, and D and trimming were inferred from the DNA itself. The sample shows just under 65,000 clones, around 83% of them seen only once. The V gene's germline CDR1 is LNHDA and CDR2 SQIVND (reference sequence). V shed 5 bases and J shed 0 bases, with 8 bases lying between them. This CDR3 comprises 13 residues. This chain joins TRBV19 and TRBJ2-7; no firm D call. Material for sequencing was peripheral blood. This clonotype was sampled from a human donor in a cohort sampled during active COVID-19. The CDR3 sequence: CASSYRVSYEQYF. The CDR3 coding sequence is TGTGCCAGTAGTTATCGGGTCTCCTACGAGCAGTACTTC.